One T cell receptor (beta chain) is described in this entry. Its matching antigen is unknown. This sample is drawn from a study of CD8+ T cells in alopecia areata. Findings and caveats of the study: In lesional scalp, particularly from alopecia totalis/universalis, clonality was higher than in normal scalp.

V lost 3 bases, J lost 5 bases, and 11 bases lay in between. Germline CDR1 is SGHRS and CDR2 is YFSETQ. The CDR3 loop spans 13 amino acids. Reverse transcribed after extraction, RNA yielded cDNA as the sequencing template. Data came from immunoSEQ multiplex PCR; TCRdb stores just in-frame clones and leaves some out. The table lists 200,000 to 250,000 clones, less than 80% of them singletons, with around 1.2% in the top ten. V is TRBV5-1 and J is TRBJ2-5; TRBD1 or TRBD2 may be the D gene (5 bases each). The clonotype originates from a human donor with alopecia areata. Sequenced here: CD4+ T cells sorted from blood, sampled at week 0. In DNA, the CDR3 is TGCGCCAGCAGCTCTACGAGGGACGAGACCCAGTACTTC. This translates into CASSSTRDETQYF. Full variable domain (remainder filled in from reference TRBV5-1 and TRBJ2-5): KAGVTQTPRYLIKTRGQQVTLSCSPISGHRSVSWYQQTPGQGLQFLFEYFSETQRNKGNFPGRFSGRQFSNSRSEMNVSTLELGDSALYLCASSSTRDETQYFGPGTRLLVL.